Listed below are T cell receptor beta chains from one sample, sequenced in a study of blood T cell repertoires in COVID-19. Only in-frame clones appear in the TCRdb table, and some are missing; sequencing was by immunoSEQ multiplex PCR. This sample has roughly 25,000 clones, with 75% to 90% found just once. Sequencing used peripheral blood. The receptor source for this set is a human donor in a cohort sampled during active COVID-19. Both conserved end residues are part of each CDR3. The D gene is left open where the match is weak. Rows give clone size only sometimes, using once, few, many, or a class for an expanded clone.

J,length,size,V,D,DNA,CDR3
TRBJ2-7,15,NA,TRBV4-1,NA,TGCGCCAGCAGCCAAGAACCCCGTAGCTCCTACGAGCAGTACTTC,CASSQEPRSSYEQYF
TRBJ2-5,13,NA,TRBV4-1,NA,TGCGCCAGCAGCCAAGGCAGGAGGGAGACCCAGTACTTC,CASSQGRRETQYF
TRBJ1-1,14,NA,TRBV19,TRBD1,TGTGCCAGTAGTTGGGGCAGGGGGACCACTGAAGCTTTCTTT,CASSWGRGTTEAFF
TRBJ2-3,14,NA,TRBV28,TRBD1,TGTGCCAGCGGGGGGACAGGGGGCACAGATACGCAGTATTTT,CASGGTGGTDTQYF
TRBJ1-3,15,once,TRBV4-3,NA,TGCGCCAGCAGCCCCGGGGGGGGATTAGGAAACACCATATATTTT,CASSPGGGLGNTIYF
TRBJ2-7,14,few,TRBV6-2/TRBV6-3,NA,TGTGCCAGCAGTTACTCTTTGGCCCCTCTCGAGCAGTACTTC,CASSYSLAPLEQYF
TRBJ2-7,14,NA,TRBV19,NA,TGTGCCAGTAGTATTGGCCCGAATTTTTACGAGCAGTACTTC,CASSIGPNFYEQYF
TRBJ2-3,16,NA,TRBV5-8,TRBD1,TGTGCCAGCAGACGAAGAGGGACAGGCAGCACAGATACGCAGTATTTT,CASRRRGTGSTDTQYF
TRBJ2-7,17,NA,TRBV9,TRBD2,TGTGCCAGCAGCGTAGGTAGGCTAGCGGGAGGTACCTACGAGCAGTACTTC,CASSVGRLAGGTYEQYF
TRBJ1-5,14,NA,TRBV28,NA,TGTGCCTGTTCTAAAGTGGTCGGAGGGCAGCCCCAGCATTTT,CACSKVVGGQPQHF
TRBJ1-2,15,NA,TRBV5-4,TRBD1,TGTGCCAGCAGCTTAACAGGGGTGGGGTCCTATGGCTACACCTTC,CASSLTGVGSYGYTF
TRBJ1-4,15,NA,TRBV4-1,NA,TGCGCCAGCAGCCAAGTTGCCGGTTATGATGAAAAACTGTTTTTT,CASSQVAGYDEKLFF
TRBJ1-2,13,NA,TRBV18,NA,TGTGCCAGCTTCGCCACAGGGAGCGATGGCTACACCTTC,CASFATGSDGYTF
TRBJ1-4,15,NA,TRBV5-1,TRBD1,TGCGCCAGCAGTTCAACAGGGGGAAGTGGTGAAAAACTGTTTTTT,CASSSTGGSGEKLFF
TRBJ1-1,15,NA,TRBV5-1,NA,TGCGCCAGCAGCCCCCGACAGGAGCAGAACACTGAAGCTTTCTTT,CASSPRQEQNTEAFF
TRBJ2-2,22,NA,TRBV5-1,TRBD1,TGCGCCAGCAGCTTGTCCGATTTGACAGGGACGGTATATTCTAGGAACACCGGGGAGCTGTTTTTT,CASSLSDLTGTVYSRNTGELFF
TRBJ1-2,14,once,TRBV30,NA,TGTGCCTGGAGTTTATCGCGGGGAAACTATGGCTACACCTTC,CAWSLSRGNYGYTF
TRBJ2-3,12,once,TRBV5-1,NA,TGCGCCAGCAGACTAGTGTCAGATACGCAGTATTTT,CASRLVSDTQYF
TRBJ2-7,15,NA,TRBV25-1,NA,TGTGCCAGCAGTAGTTTTTTCGACTCCACCTACGAGCAGTACTTC,CASSSFFDSTYEQYF
TRBJ2-7,14,NA,TRBV28,NA,TGTGCCAGCAGGGAAGGGGCCCGGGTCTACGAGCAGTACTTC,CASREGARVYEQYF
TRBJ2-7,15,NA,TRBV27,TRBD1,TGTGCCAGCAGTTTACTCGGGACAGGGATCAGAGAGCAGTACTTC,CASSLLGTGIREQYF
TRBJ2-7,15,NA,TRBV19,TRBD2,TGTGCCAGTAGTATGGGTAGCGGGGGCTCCTACGAGCAGTACTTC,CASSMGSGGSYEQYF
TRBJ1-5,15,NA,TRBV2,NA,TGTGCCAGCAGTCGACTCGTGACTAGCAATCAGCCCCAGCATTTT,CASSRLVTSNQPQHF
TRBJ2-1,14,few,TRBV27,NA,TGTGCCTCCTTTGGCGGTCCCTCCTACAATGAGCAGTTCTTC,CASFGGPSYNEQFF
TRBJ2-3,15,NA,TRBV24-1,TRBD1,TGTGCCACCAGAGAAACAGGGGAAAGCACAGATACGCAGTATTTT,CATRETGESTDTQYF
TRBJ1-4,14,NA,TRBV28,NA,TGTGCCAGCAGTTTTCAGGGAACTAATGAAAAACTGTTTTTT,CASSFQGTNEKLFF
TRBJ2-2,14,NA,TRBV2,NA,TGTGCCAGCATGGACTCCGGGTTCACCGGGGAGCTGTTTTTT,CASMDSGFTGELFF
TRBJ2-1,15,NA,TRBV5-1,TRBD2,TGCGCCAGCAGCTGGGCTAGCGGGAGCAACAATGAGCAGTTCTTC,CASSWASGSNNEQFF
TRBJ2-5,15,NA,TRBV24-1,NA,TGTGCCACCAGTGATCCCGGACAAATCCAAGAGACCCAGTACTTC,CATSDPGQIQETQYF
TRBJ2-7,15,few,TRBV2,TRBD2,TGTGCCAGCAGTGAAGGGACTAGCGGCTCCTACGAGCAGTACTTC,CASSEGTSGSYEQYF
TRBJ1-2,13,NA,TRBV28,NA,TGTGCCAGCAACGGAGGGACGGACTATGGCTACACCTTC,CASNGGTDYGYTF
TRBJ2-7,15,NA,TRBV6-4,TRBD1,TGTGCCAGCAGTGACTCGGGGACAGAAACCTACGAGCAGTACTTC,CASSDSGTETYEQYF
TRBJ2-2,17,once,TRBV4-3,NA,TGCGCCAGCAGCCAAGATGTTCGCCAGACGAACACCGGGGAGCTGTTTTTT,CASSQDVRQTNTGELFF
TRBJ1-2,13,once,TRBV12-3/TRBV12-4,NA,TGTGCCAGCGGGGGCTCGGCAGGCCAGGCGGACACCTTC,CASGGSAGQADTF
TRBJ1-6,14,few,TRBV6-6,NA,TGTGCCAGCAGTTATCCGGAGGCTAATTCACCCCTCCACTTT,CASSYPEANSPLHF
TRBJ1-5,16,few,TRBV6-2/TRBV6-3,NA,TGTGCCAGCAGTATAGTCGAGGGACACTTCAATCAGCCCCAGCATTTT,CASSIVEGHFNQPQHF
TRBJ2-1,15,NA,TRBV19,TRBD2,TGTGCCAGTAGGGGATGGACTAGCGGGGGCAATGAGCAGTTCTTC,CASRGWTSGGNEQFF
TRBJ2-5,17,NA,TRBV7-9,TRBD2,TGTGCCAGCAGCTCCGGACTAGCGGGGAAATTCCAAGAGACCCAGTACTTC,CASSSGLAGKFQETQYF
TRBJ1-2,16,NA,TRBV28,TRBD1,TGTGCCAGCAGTGCAGCCCGGACAGGGGGGGGCTATGGCTACACCTTC,CASSAARTGGGYGYTF
TRBJ1-6,17,few,TRBV3-1/TRBV3-2,TRBD1,TGTGCCAGCAGCGCCCGGACAGGGGGCTCCTATAATTCACCCCTCCACTTT,CASSARTGGSYNSPLHF
TRBJ2-7,14,few,TRBV9,TRBD1,TGTGCCAGCAGCCCCCAGGGGGCCCCCTACGAGCAGTACTTC,CASSPQGAPYEQYF
TRBJ1-4,13,NA,TRBV6-5,NA,TGTGCCAGCAGGGGGGCAGTGAATGAAAAACTGTTTTTT,CASRGAVNEKLFF
TRBJ2-7,13,few,TRBV12-3/TRBV12-4,NA,TGTGCCAGCGCCGACACGGCTCCAAGGGAGCAGTACTTC,CASADTAPREQYF
TRBJ2-1,18,NA,TRBV21-1,NA,TGTGCCAGCAGCAAAGGATTCGAGGGATGGGGGCAAATCAATGAGCAGTTCTTC,CASSKGFEGWGQINEQFF
TRBJ1-2,13,NA,TRBV10-3,TRBD1,TGTGCCATCAGAACAGGGGGGAGTTATGGCTACACCTTC,CAIRTGGSYGYTF
TRBJ1-5,16,NA,TRBV9,TRBD1,TGTGCCAGCAGCGCCGGGACAGGGGGCGCCGGTCAGCCCCAGCATTTT,CASSAGTGGAGQPQHF
TRBJ2-5,15,NA,TRBV4-2,TRBD2,TGTGCCAGCAGCCCGGGACTAGCGGGGACAGAGACCCAGTACTTC,CASSPGLAGTETQYF
TRBJ1-2,12,medium-sized,TRBV29-1,NA,TGCAGCGTTCTGGAGGGCGGGGTTGGCTACACCTTC,CSVLEGGVGYTF
TRBJ2-5,17,NA,TRBV20-1,TRBD2,TGCAGTGCTAGTGTCCTTGGGGCGGGGGGGCCTCAGGAGACCCAGTACTTC,CSASVLGAGGPQETQYF
TRBJ2-7,15,NA,TRBV2,TRBD2,TGTGCCAGCAGGGCCAGGACTAGCGGGGGCGGCGAGCAGTACTTC,CASRARTSGGGEQYF
TRBJ2-7,17,NA,TRBV19,TRBD2,TGTGCCAGTAGTCAAACCGGGGGGCTAGCGGGATCGGCCGAGCAGTACTTC,CASSQTGGLAGSAEQYF
TRBJ2-2,14,NA,TRBV6-4,NA,TGTGCCAGCAGTGACTCCGGGGACACCGGGGAGCTGTTTTTT,CASSDSGDTGELFF
TRBJ2-4,16,NA,TRBV7-2,TRBD2,TGTGCCAGCAGCTCTACTAGCGGGAGGACCAAAAACATTCAGTACTTC,CASSSTSGRTKNIQYF
TRBJ2-1,17,NA,TRBV24-1,TRBD2,TGTGCCACCAGTGGAATCACTAGCGGGAGTAACTACAATGAGCAGTTCTTC,CATSGITSGSNYNEQFF